This entry is about one T cell receptor beta chain. These data are taken from a study of neoadjuvant anti-PD-1 for oral cavity cancer. Germline loops: CDR1 LNHDA, CDR2 SQIVND (reference sequence). This CDR3 has 14 residues. Trimming shortened V by 3 bases and J by 4 bases, and 9 bases separated the two germline ends. Time point meaning: after neoadjuvant nivolumab, at surgical resection. Repertoires were generated with immunoSEQ multiplex PCR, while TCRdb's copy carries only in-frame clones and drops some. This table has thousands of clones, about 80% appearing once. J is TRBJ2-2 and V is TRBV19, with unresolved D. The source of this sequence is a person between 40 and 79 years old with oral cavity squamous cell carcinoma. The source was PBMCs, collected after nivolumab (anti-PD-1) treatment. The CDR3 DNA sequence: TGTGCCAGTAGTATGGTCAGAAGCACCGGGGAGCTGTTTTTT. Translation: CASSMVRSTGELFF.